This TCR beta chain was identified during a study of cytomegalovirus exposure and HLA in healthy donors. Study outcomes and limitations: Most subjects had HLA-A and HLA-B alleles reportedly predicted accurately by TCR beta sequences. Common viral pathogens were later found to be apparently linked to several of the most significant clusters. The study flagged 150 to 200 TCR beta chains as cytomegalovirus-associated.

Turning to this clone: The antigen remains unidentified.

PCR amplification relied on 60 Vbeta primers (plus 13 Jbeta primers). The assay was immunoSEQ multiplex PCR, and TCRdb's table has in-frame clones only and misses some. This sample has about 150,000 clones, with 76% found just once. This CDR3 is built from 16 residues. Germline assignment: CDR1 SGDLS and CDR2 YYNGEE. V was pared by 0 bases and J by 2 bases, with 4 bases of the junction left unmatched. This sequence was found in a woman in her thirties or forties in good health and CMV-seronegative. The sequenced sample was PBMCs. The chain links TRBV9 to TRBJ2-3; TRBD2 aligns across 9 bases. CDR3 region: CASSVDGGRVTDTQYF. CDR3 sequence (DNA): TGTGCCAGCAGCGTAGATGGCGGGAGGGTCACAGATACGCAGTATTTT.